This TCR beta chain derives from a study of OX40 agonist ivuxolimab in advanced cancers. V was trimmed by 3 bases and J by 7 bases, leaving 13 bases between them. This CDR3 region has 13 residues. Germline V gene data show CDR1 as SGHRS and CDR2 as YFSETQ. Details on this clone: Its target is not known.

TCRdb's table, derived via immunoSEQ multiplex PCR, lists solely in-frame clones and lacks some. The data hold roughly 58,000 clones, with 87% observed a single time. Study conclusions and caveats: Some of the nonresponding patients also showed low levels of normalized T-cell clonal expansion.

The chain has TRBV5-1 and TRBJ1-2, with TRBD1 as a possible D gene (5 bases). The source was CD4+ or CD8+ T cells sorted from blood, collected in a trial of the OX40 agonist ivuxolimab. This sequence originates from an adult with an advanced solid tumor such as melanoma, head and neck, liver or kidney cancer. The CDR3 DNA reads TGCGCCAGCAGCTCGAAACAGGTCGGTGGCTACACCTTC. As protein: CASSSKQVGGYTF.